The subject of this entry is one T cell receptor beta chain. The antigen is undetermined. This sample is part of a study of T-cell reconstitution after alpha-beta-depleted transplantation in children. Study observations and caveats: For some patients, TCRbeta diversity was high at day 60 because of recipient T cells and thymic progenitors that survived. In patients about two months after transplant, alpha-beta T cells reportedly arose from several hundred expanded graft clones.

A library of TCRbeta sequences, prepared with unique molecular identifiers, was generated. TCRdb called the PCR reads again in MiXCR, with one record for every CDR3 protein. The sample holds almost 500,000 distinct CDR3 sequences, about 10% seen once. V was pared by 5 bases and J by 3 bases, with 11 bases between. CDR3 size: 13 residues. The rearrangement joins TRBV12-3 or TRBV12-4 to TRBJ2-7, with D unclear. The origin of this receptor is a child aged 2-15 years with inherited bone marrow failure, due to receive a stem cell transplant. Sequenced material: PBMCs, taken before TCRalphabeta/CD19-depleted stem cell transplant. CDR3 sequence reads: CASSPAPRYEQYF. DNA of the CDR3: TGTGCCAGCAGTCCCGCCCCGCGCTACGAGCAGTACTTC.